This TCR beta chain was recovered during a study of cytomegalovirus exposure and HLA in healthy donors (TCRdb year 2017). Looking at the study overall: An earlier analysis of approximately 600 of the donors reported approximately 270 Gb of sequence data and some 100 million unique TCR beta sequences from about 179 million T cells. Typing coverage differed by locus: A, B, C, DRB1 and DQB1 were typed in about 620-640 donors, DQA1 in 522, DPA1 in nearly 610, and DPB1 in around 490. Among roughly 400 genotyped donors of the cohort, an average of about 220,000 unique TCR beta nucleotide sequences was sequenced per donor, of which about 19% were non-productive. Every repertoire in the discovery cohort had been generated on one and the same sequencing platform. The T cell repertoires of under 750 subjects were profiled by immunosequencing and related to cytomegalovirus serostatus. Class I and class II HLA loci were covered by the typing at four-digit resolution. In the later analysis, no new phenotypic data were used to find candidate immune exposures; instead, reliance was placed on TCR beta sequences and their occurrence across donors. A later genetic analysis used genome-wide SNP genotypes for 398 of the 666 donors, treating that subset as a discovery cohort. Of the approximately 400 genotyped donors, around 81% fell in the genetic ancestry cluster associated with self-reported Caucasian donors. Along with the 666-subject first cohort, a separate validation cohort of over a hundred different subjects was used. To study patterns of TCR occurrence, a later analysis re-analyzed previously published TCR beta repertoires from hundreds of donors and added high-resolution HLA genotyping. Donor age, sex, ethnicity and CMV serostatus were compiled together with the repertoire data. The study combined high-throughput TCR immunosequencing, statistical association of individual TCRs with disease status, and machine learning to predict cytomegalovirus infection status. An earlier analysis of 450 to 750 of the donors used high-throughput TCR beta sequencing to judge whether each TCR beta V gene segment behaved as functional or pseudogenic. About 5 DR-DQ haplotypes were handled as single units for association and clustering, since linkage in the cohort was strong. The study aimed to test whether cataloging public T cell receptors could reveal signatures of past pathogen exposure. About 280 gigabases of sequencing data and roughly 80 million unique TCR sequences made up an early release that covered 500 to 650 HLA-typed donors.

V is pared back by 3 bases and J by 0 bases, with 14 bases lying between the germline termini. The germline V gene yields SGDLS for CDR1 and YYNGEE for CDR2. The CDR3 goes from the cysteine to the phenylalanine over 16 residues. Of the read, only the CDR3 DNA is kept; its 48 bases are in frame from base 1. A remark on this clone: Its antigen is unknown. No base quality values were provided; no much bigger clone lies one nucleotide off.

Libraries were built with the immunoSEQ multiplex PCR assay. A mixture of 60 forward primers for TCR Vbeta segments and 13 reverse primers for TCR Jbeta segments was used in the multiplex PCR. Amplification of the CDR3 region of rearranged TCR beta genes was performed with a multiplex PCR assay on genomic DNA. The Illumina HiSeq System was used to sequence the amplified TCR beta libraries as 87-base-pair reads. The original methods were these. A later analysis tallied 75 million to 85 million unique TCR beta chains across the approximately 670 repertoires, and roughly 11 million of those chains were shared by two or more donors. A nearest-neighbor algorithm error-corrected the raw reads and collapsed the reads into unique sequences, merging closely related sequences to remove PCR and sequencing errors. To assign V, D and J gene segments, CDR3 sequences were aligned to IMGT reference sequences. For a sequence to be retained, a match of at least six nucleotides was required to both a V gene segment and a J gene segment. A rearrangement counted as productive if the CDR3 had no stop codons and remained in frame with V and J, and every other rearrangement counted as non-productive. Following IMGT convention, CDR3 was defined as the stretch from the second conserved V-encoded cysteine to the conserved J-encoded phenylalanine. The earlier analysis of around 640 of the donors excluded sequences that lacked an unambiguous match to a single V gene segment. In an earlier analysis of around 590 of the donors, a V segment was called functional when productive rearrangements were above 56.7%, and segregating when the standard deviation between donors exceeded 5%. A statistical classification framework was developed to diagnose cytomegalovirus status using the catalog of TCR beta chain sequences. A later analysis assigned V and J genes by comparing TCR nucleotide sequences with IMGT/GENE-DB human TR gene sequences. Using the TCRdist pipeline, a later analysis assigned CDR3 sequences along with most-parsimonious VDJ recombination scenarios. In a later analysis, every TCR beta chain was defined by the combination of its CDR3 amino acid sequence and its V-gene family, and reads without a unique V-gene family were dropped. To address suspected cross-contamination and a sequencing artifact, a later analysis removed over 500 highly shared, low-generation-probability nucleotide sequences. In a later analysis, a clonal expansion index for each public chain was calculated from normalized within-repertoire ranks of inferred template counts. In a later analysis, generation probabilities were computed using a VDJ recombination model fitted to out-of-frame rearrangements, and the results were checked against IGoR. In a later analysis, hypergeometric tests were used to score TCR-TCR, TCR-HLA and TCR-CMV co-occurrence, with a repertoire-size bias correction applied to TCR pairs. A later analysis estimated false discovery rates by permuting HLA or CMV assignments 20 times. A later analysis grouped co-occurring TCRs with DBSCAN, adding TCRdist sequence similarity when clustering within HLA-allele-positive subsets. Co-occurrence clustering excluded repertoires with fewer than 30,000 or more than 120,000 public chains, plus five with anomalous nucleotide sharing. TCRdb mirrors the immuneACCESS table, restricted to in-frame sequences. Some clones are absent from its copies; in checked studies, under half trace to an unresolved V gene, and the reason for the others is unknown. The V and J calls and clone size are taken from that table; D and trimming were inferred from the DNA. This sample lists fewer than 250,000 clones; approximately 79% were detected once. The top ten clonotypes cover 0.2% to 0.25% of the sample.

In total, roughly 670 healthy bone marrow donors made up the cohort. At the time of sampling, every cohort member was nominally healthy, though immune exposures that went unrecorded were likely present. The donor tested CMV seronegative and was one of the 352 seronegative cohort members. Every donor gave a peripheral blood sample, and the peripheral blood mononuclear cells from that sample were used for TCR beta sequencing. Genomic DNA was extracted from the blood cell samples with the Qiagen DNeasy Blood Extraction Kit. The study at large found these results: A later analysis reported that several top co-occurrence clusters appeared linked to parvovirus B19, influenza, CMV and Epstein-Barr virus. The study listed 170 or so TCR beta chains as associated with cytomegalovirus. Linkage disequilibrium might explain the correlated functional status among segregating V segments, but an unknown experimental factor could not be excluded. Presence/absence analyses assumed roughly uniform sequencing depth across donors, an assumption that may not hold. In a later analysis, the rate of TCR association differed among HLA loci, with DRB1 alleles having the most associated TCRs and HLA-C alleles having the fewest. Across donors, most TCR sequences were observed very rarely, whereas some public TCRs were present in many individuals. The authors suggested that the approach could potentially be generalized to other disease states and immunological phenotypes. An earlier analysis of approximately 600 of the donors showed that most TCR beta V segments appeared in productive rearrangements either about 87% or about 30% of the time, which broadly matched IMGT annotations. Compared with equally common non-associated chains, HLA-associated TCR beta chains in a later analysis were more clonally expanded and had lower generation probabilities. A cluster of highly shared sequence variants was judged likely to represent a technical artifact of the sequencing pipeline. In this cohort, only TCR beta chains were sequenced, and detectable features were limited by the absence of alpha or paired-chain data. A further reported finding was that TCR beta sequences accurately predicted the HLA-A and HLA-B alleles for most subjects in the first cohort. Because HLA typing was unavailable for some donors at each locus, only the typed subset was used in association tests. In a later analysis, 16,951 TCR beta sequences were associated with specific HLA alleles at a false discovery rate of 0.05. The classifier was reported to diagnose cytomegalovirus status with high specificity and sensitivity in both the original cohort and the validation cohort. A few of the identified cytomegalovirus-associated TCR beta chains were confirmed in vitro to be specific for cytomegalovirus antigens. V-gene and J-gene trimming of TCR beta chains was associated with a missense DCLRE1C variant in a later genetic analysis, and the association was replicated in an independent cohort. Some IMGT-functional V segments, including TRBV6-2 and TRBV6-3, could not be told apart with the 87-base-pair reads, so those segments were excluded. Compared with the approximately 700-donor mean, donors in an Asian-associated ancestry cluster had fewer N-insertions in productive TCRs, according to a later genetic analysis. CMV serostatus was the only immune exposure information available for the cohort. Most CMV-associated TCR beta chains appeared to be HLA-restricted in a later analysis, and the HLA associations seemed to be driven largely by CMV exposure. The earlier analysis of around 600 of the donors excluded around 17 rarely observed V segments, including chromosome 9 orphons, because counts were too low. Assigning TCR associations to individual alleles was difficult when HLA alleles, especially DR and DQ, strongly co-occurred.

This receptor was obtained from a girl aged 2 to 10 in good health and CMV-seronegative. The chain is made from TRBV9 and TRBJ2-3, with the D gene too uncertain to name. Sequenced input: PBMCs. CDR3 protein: CASSDLASRSTDTQYF. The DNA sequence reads TGTGCCAGCAGCGATTTAGCAAGCCGTAGCACAGATACGCAGTATTTT.